This entry describes one T cell receptor beta chain. The sample comes from a study of blood T cell repertoires in COVID-19. The germline V gene encodes CDR1 SGHNT and CDR2 YYREEE (reference sequence). The CDR3 extends over 15 amino acids. V dropped 4 bases and J dropped 6 bases, with 19 bases sitting between them. The method was immunoSEQ multiplex PCR; TCRdb's version includes in-frame clones alone and lacks a portion of them. The data contain about 110,000 clones, about 70% of them seen just once; the ten biggest clones take up less than 1%. The sample comprised peripheral blood. This TCR derives from a human donor with acute or convalescent COVID-19. The donor label of this sample is uncertain. The chain couples TRBV5-4 to TRBJ1-2; no reliable D call. The CDR3 sequence: CASSLLGGSYDGYTF. As DNA, the CDR3 is TGTGCCAGCAGCCTCCTTGGAGGGAGTTATGATGGCTACACCTTC.